The 26 T cell receptor beta chains in this list originate from one sample, sequenced in a study of blood T cell repertoires in COVID-19. The table came from immunoSEQ multiplex PCR; TCRdb's copy has only in-frame clones and leaves some out. The sample comprises more than 95,000 clones, around nine tenths of which are singletons, and approximately 8.1% rests with the top ten. Sequenced material: peripheral blood. These receptors came from a man aged 45 to 65 with acute or convalescent COVID-19.

The chain employs TRBV19 and TRBJ1-5, with unresolved D. The CDR3 sequence is 13 residues long. CDR1 LNHDA and CDR2 SQIVND come from the germline V gene (reference sequence). The germline V and J ends were trimmed by 3 bases and 4 bases, with 7 bases remaining between them. The CDR3 DNA reads as TGTGCCAGTAGTATTTCCGGGAATCAGCCCCAGCATTTT. Protein product: CASSISGNQPQHF.

The V and J genes are TRBV19 and TRBJ1-4; D might be TRBD1 (6 bases). The CDR3 has 15 residues. CDR1 is LNHDA and CDR2 is SQIVND in the germline V gene (reference sequence). Trimming stripped 5 bases from V and 5 bases from J, with 15 bases between. The CDR3, as DNA: TGTGCCAGTAGTCCTTGGACAGCCAACAATGAAAAACTGTTTTTT. Residues: CASSPWTANNEKLFF.

This chain joins TRBV15 and TRBJ2-7; possible D gene TRBD1, 7 bases. CDR3 length equals 13 residues. Germline CDR1 is LNHNV and CDR2 is YYDKDF (reference sequence). The V and J ends lost 3 bases and 7 bases respectively, with 13 bases between them. This CDR3 is CATSSETGREQYF. CDR3 nucleotide sequence: TGTGCCACCAGCAGTGAGACAGGGAGGGAGCAGTACTTC.

The genes are TRBV30 and TRBJ1-2; a possible D gene is TRBD1 (5 bases). CDR3 length: 15 residues. The V and J ends lost 4 bases and 3 bases respectively, with 18 bases between them. From germline, CDR1 is GTSNPN and CDR2 SVGIG (reference sequence). DNA for the CDR3: TGTGCCTGGACGGCAGGGCGTGCAAACTACTATGGCTACACCTTC. This codes for CAWTAGRANYYGYTF.

The chain recombines TRBV20-1 with TRBJ2-7; D is uncertain. V gave up 1 base and J gave up 5 bases, with 6 bases separating them. This CDR3 has 11 residues. Per the germline V gene, CDR1 is DFQATT and CDR2 is SNEGSKA (reference sequence). The CDR3, as DNA: TGCAGTGCTAGAGTCCCAGACGAGCAGTACTTC. Amino acids: CSARVPDEQYF.

This clone was seen once. The gene calls are TRBV2 and TRBJ2-5; D is perhaps TRBD2 (6 bases). V gave up 5 bases and J gave up 5 bases, with 21 bases separating them. CDR1 and CDR2 (germline): SNHLY, FYNNEI. This CDR3 has 16 residues. The CDR3 reads CASSTDEGDSGETQYF. The CDR3 DNA reads as TGTGCCAGCAGTACCGACGAAGGGGACTCGGGGGAGACCCAGTACTTC.

The chain carries TRBV6-2 or TRBV6-3 and TRBJ2-6, with 7 bases lining up with TRBD1. After removal of 6 bases from V and 2 bases from J, the junction contained 4 bases not matched to a gene. The CDR3 contains 15 residues. CDR1 and CDR2 from the germline V gene are MNHEY and SVGEGT. The CDR3 sequence is CASSPDRAGANVLTF. In nucleotides, the CDR3 is TGTGCCAGCAGCCCAGACAGGGCTGGGGCCAACGTCCTGACTTTC.

The rearrangement joins TRBV5-6 to TRBJ1-5; D uncertain. CDR1 is SGHDT and CDR2 is YYEEEE in the germline V gene. The CDR3 covers 14 residues. With 1 base removed from V and 12 bases from J, the gap between germline ends came to 17 bases. CDR3 loop: CASSLQRSVRLQHF. The CDR3 nucleotides read TGTGCCAGCAGCTTGCAGCGATCTGTTAGGCTCCAGCATTTT.

The chain carries TRBV6-4 and TRBJ2-3, with unresolved D. The germline V and J ends were trimmed by 4 bases and 4 bases, with 12 bases remaining between them. Germline CDR1 is MRHNA and CDR2 is SNTAGT. This CDR3 contains 14 residues. The CDR3 sequence is CASSVRFPPDTQYF. CDR3 bases: TGTGCCAGCAGTGTACGGTTTCCTCCAGATACGCAGTATTTT.

This chain links TRBV19 with TRBJ2-5; D unresolved. The CDR3 is 14 amino acids. V lost 1 base, J lost 2 bases, and 8 bases lay in between. Germline assignment: CDR1 LNHDA and CDR2 SQIVND (reference sequence). The CDR3 protein is CASSIGQAQETQYF. CDR3 coding DNA: TGTGCCAGTAGTATAGGGCAGGCTCAAGAGACCCAGTACTTC.

The chain is built from TRBV5-1 and TRBJ2-3, with D unclear. The germline V gene has CDR1 SGHRS and CDR2 YFSETQ. V was clipped by 0 bases and J by 2 bases, with 7 bases between them. The CDR3 runs to 14 residues. The CDR3, as DNA: TGCGCCAGCAGCTTGGGGCATTTCACAGATACGCAGTATTTT. It yields the protein CASSLGHFTDTQYF.

In DNA form, the CDR3 reads TGTGCCACCGGAGGACAGGGTGAAGGGGGTGGCTACACCTTC. Translated, it gives CATGGQGEGGGYTF. The chain recombines TRBV24-1 with TRBJ1-2; 8 bases are shared with TRBD1. Germline loops: CDR1 KGHDR, CDR2 SFDVKD. V was pared by 9 bases and J by 7 bases, with 12 bases of the junction left unmatched. The CDR3 has 14 residues.

V and J are TRBV7-6 and TRBJ1-6; TRBD1 agrees at 11 bases. V trimming: 5 bases; J trimming: 10 bases; junction bases outside the gene matches: 10. CDR3 length equals 16 residues. CDR1 and CDR2 (germline): SGHVS, FNYEAQ. This chain's CDR3 is CASSRGTGGNGSPLHF. The CDR3, as DNA: TGTGCCAGCAGCCGAGGGACAGGGGGAAATGGCTCACCCCTCCACTTT.

This clone was found many times. This chain connects TRBV24-1 to TRBJ1-5; no clear D gene. Trimming pared 9 bases from V and 7 bases from J, leaving 15 bases between. Germline-derived CDR1 and CDR2 are KGHDR and SFDVKD. The CDR3 contains 13 residues. This chain's CDR3 is CATANGPLQPQHF. In nucleotides, the CDR3 is TGTGCCACCGCCAATGGGCCTTTGCAGCCCCAGCATTTT.

V gene TRBV6-5 combines with J gene TRBJ1-1; D not certain. The CDR3 contains 13 residues. The germline gives CDR1 MNHEY, CDR2 SVGAGI. The ends were cut back, 10 bases at V and 3 bases at J, with 15 bases in the middle. CDR3: CANRTSKDTEAFF. In nucleotides, the CDR3 is TGTGCCAACCGGACTTCCAAGGACACTGAAGCTTTCTTT.

CDR3 loop: CASSLWAGTSYEQYF. The CDR3 DNA follows: TGTGCCAGCAGTTTATGGGCAGGAACTTCCTACGAGCAGTACTTC. The chain links TRBV27 to TRBJ2-7, with D uncertain. Trimming took off 1 base at V and 1 base at J, with 11 bases between the two ends. The length of the CDR3 is 15 residues. Germline V CDR1 and CDR2: MNHEY, SMNVEV (reference sequence).

The chain recombines TRBV6-1 with TRBJ1-5; no clear D gene. CDR1 is MNHNS and CDR2 is SASEGT in the germline V gene. Trimming left V 1 base short and J 7 bases short, with 8 bases between. This CDR3 comprises 13 residues. The CDR3 here is CASSEVASQPQHF. Written as DNA, the CDR3 is TGTGCCAGCAGTGAAGTGGCCTCCCAGCCCCAGCATTTT.

The J gene is TRBJ1-1, the V gene TRBV10-1; 7 bases align to TRBD1. J lost 0 bases, V lost 7 bases, and 2 bases had no gene match. This CDR3 region has 13 residues. The germline gives CDR1 WNHNN, CDR2 SYGVQD (reference sequence). CDR3 sequence reads: CASMGQLNTEAFF. DNA for the CDR3: TGCGCCAGCATGGGACAGCTGAACACTGAAGCTTTCTTT.

This clone was seen only once. The J gene is TRBJ2-3, the V gene TRBV29-1; perhaps TRBD1 as D (6 bases). The CDR3 sequence is 13 residues long. V was clipped by 3 bases and J by 4 bases, with 11 bases between them. Germline V gene lookup returns CDR1 SQVTM and CDR2 ANQGSEA. Here the CDR3 DNA reads TGCAGCGTTGATTGGGGGCGCCCAGATACGCAGTATTTT. Translated: CSVDWGRPDTQYF.

The J gene is TRBJ2-7, the V gene TRBV5-4, with D perhaps matching TRBD1 (6 bases). V was trimmed by 7 bases and J by 5 bases, leaving 16 bases between them. The CDR3 is made up of 13 amino acids. Germline V gene sequence: CDR1 SGHNT, CDR2 YYREEE (reference sequence). CDR3 in amino acids: CASFAQGSHEQYF. DNA for the CDR3: TGTGCCAGCTTTGCCCAGGGGTCCCACGAGCAGTACTTC.

The rearrangement uses TRBV12-2 and TRBJ2-1; the table's TRBD2 call for D was not verified on the DNA. TRBV12-2 is a pseudogene. The CDR3 length is 14 residues. CDR3 nucleotide sequence: TGTGCAAGTCGCTTAGCGGGAGGCTACAATGAGCAGTTCTTC. It translates to CASRLAGGYNEQFF.

The chain joins TRBV4-2 to TRBJ2-3; 11 bases are a match to TRBD2. Germline V gives CDR1 LGHNA, CDR2 YNFKEQ. This CDR3 is built from 17 residues. After removal of 4 bases from V and 1 base from J, the junction contained 7 bases not matched to a gene. The CDR3 region is CASSLTSGERGTDTQYF. CDR3 coding DNA: TGTGCCAGCAGCCTGACTAGCGGGGAGAGGGGCACAGATACGCAGTATTTT.

This clone was detected once. The rearrangement links TRBV18 to TRBJ2-7; 8 positions match TRBD2. CDR3 length: 13 residues. The germline V gene encodes CDR1 KGHSH and CDR2 LQKENI. J was trimmed by 6 bases and V by 3 bases; bases with no gene match: 4. CDR3 sequence: CASSPSLAGEQYF. CDR3 coding DNA: TGTGCCAGCTCACCGTCCCTAGCGGGCGAGCAGTACTTC.

Ten or more counts support this clone. In nucleotides, the CDR3 is TGTGCCAGCAGCGTAGAATTGGACATCGATAACTATGGCTACACCTTC. This codes for CASSVELDIDNYGYTF. The gene calls are TRBV9 and TRBJ1-2; possible D gene TRBD1, 5 bases. V was pared by 0 bases and J by 1 base, with 13 bases between. The CDR3 contains 16 residues. Germline loops: CDR1 SGDLS, CDR2 YYNGEE.

The chain joins TRBV11-2 to TRBJ2-3, with TRBD2 matching over 13 bases. The germline gives CDR1 SGHAT, CDR2 FQNNGV. The CDR3 extends over 18 amino acids. J lost 1 base, V lost 5 bases, and 9 bases had no gene match. The DNA of the CDR3 is TGTGCCAGCAGCGGCGGGACTAGCGGGATTGGTCGCACAGATACGCAGTATTTT. This translates into CASSGGTSGIGRTDTQYF.

This chain links TRBV6-2 or TRBV6-3 with TRBJ2-7; TRBD1 matches at 7 bases. J lost 0 bases, V lost 5 bases, and 4 bases had no gene match. Germline values: CDR1 MNHEY, CDR2 SVGEGT. The CDR3 totals 14 residues. Here the CDR3 reads CASSRQGGSYEQYF. The CDR3 bases are TGTGCCAGCAGTCGACAGGGCGGCTCCTACGAGCAGTACTTC.